The 22 T cell receptor beta chains reported below all come from one sample, sequenced in a study of T cells in Graves' hyperthyroidism and ophthalmopathy. Researchers took RNA transcripts and amplified the TCR beta CDR3 regions from them. First-round RT-PCR with HTBI primers amplified the TCR CDR3 region. TCRdb fed the multiplex PCR reads into MiXCR, producing one record per CDR3 protein. The sample records 450,000 to 650,000 distinct CDR3 sequences, about a sixth being singletons. The source material was blood. All receptors derive from a woman aged 18-30 years with Graves' ophthalmopathy.

This clonotype has at least ten counts. This chain joins TRBV28 and TRBJ2-7; 7 bases are shared with TRBD2. Germline values: CDR1 MDHEN, CDR2 SYDVKM. The CDR3 consists of 15 residues. V lost 5 bases, J lost 2 bases, and 9 bases stayed unmatched. The CDR3 is CASSPFGAGAYEQYF. CDR3 sequence (DNA): TGTGCCAGCAGTCCCTTCGGTGCGGGAGCCTACGAGCAGTACTTC.

This clonotype came up a few times. V is TRBV29-1 and J is TRBJ1-2, with D possibly TRBD1 on 6 matching bases. Germline CDR1 reads SQVTM; CDR2 reads ANQGSEA. This CDR3 spans 14 amino acids. Trimming took off 4 bases at V and 2 bases at J, with 14 bases between the two ends. Written as DNA, the CDR3 is TGCAGCGTTGGCCCAAGGACAGACAACTATGGCTACACCTTC. Encoded protein: CSVGPRTDNYGYTF. Filled out from reference TRBV29-1 and TRBJ1-2, the complete variable domain reads SAVISQKPSRDICQRGTSLTIQCQVDSQVTMMFWYRQQPGQSLTLIATANQGSEATYESGFVIDKFPISRPNLTFSTLTVSNMSPEDSSIYLCSVGPRTDNYGYTFGSGTRLTVV.

This clonotype was detected only a few times. The junction shows a germline mismatch at one end, possibly a read error. V and J are TRBV7-9 and TRBJ1-4, with D perhaps matching TRBD1 (5 bases). This CDR3 has 15 residues. Germline V gene sequence: CDR1 SEHNR, CDR2 FQNEAQ (reference sequence). The CDR3 spells CTSSFLGETNEKLFF. For the CDR3, the DNA is TGTACCAGCAGCTTTTTGGGGGAAACTAATGAAAAACTGTTTTTT.

This clonotype was found a few times. The genes are TRBV7-9 and TRBJ2-7, with no clear D. This CDR3 has 14 amino acids. The V end was cut by 1 base, the J end by 1 base, with 8 bases between. CDR1 and CDR2 from the germline V gene are SEHNR and FQNEAQ (reference sequence). The CDR3 nucleotides read TGTGCCAGCAGCTTAGAGACCCATTCCTACGAGCAGTACTTC. Protein: CASSLETHSYEQYF.

As concerns this clonotype: This may arise from a read error, as a much more abundant clone is one base away. The genes are TRBV28 and TRBJ2-3; TRBD2 is a possible D gene (6 bases). CDR3 size: 15 residues. Germline V gene data show CDR1 as MDHEN and CDR2 as SYDVKM. V was clipped by 3 bases and J by 2 bases, with 12 bases between them. The CDR3 nucleotides read TGTGCCAGCAGTTTCTCGACTAGGCCCACAGATACGCAGTATTTT. Protein product: CASSFSTRPTDTQYF.

The chain couples TRBV7-9 to TRBJ1-1; D may be TRBD1 (6 bases). The germline V and J ends were trimmed by 6 bases and 4 bases, with 18 bases remaining between them. From germline, CDR1 is SEHNR and CDR2 FQNEAQ (reference sequence). CDR3 length equals 15 residues. In DNA, the CDR3 is TGTGCCAGCAGTCCGAGGGGGTTTAGTCGCACTGAAGCTTTCTTT. The encoded protein is CASSPRGFSRTEAFF.

This clonotype was counted a few times. This chain uses TRBV10-3 with TRBJ2-3; 11 positions agree with TRBD2. The CDR3 runs 18 residues. Germline-derived CDR1 and CDR2 are ENHRY and SYGVKD. V gave up 6 bases and J gave up 2 bases; unmatched junction bases: 13. The CDR3 spells CAISQLHTSGSHTDTQYF. The CDR3 DNA reads TGTGCCATCAGCCAACTCCATACTAGCGGGAGCCACACAGATACGCAGTATTTT.

This clonotype was seen many times. J is TRBJ2-7 and V is TRBV11-2; 10 positions agree with TRBD2. Per germline, CDR1 SGHAT and CDR2 FQNNGV. The V gene end was trimmed by 4 bases and the J gene end by 3 bases; junction bases not matched to a gene: 6. This CDR3 spans 15 amino acids. Here the CDR3 DNA reads TGTGCCAGCAGCTCAAATAGCGGGAGGTACTACGAGCAGTACTTC. This encodes CASSSNSGRYYEQYF. The full variable domain, with the rest looked up from reference TRBV11-2 and TRBJ2-7, is EAGVAQSPRYKIIEKRQSVAFWCNPISGHATLYWYQQILGQGPKLLIQFQNNGVVDDSQLPKDRFSAERLKGVDSTLKIQPAKLEDSAVYLCASSSNSGRYYEQYFGPGTRLTVT.

Details on this clonotype: A much larger clone differs from this one at a single base, so this may be a read error. V and J are TRBV5-1 and TRBJ2-5; D is ambiguous. In germline, CDR1 is SGHRS, CDR2 YFSETQ. The CDR3 loop spans 15 amino acids. CDR3 nucleotides: TGCGCCAGCAGCTTGGATGCCAGATCCCAAGAGACCCAGAACTTC. Protein: CASSLDARSQETQNF.

The chain combines TRBV7-9 with TRBJ1-6; TRBD1 agrees at 8 bases. The CDR3 extends over 16 amino acids. Losses at the gene ends were 4 bases for V and 1 base for J; bases not matched to a gene: 3. CDR1 and CDR2 (germline): SEHNR, FQNEAQ (reference sequence). The CDR3, as DNA: TGTGCCAGCAGCTCCACAGGGGGGTCCTATAATTCACCCCTCCACTTT. Amino acid sequence: CASSSTGGSYNSPLHF.

This chain uses TRBV12-3 or TRBV12-4 with TRBJ2-2; TRBD1 agrees at 8 bases. The CDR3 is 15 amino acids. V shed 10 bases and J 1 base; nucleotides not matched to a gene: 8. The CDR3 protein is CATLPGTGNTGELFF. The CDR3 DNA sequence: TGTGCCACGCTTCCCGGGACAGGGAACACCGGGGAGCTGTTTTTT.

This clonotype was counted ten times or more. The chain joins TRBV3-1 to TRBJ1-1; weak D call: TRBD1 (5 bases). Germline CDR1 is LGHDT and CDR2 is YNNKEL (reference sequence). V was cut by 0 bases and J by 0 bases, with 11 bases left in between. This CDR3 has 16 residues. CDR3 nucleotides: TGTGCCAGCAGCCAAGAACTACGGGGGTTGAACACTGAAGCTTTCTTT. Translation: CASSQELRGLNTEAFF.

This clonotype was observed a few times. This chain links TRBV6-1 with TRBJ2-1; maybe TRBD1 (5 bases). CDR3 size: 15 residues. Germline CDR1 MNHNS, CDR2 SASEGT. The V and J ends lost 5 bases and 4 bases respectively, with 15 bases between them. The CDR3 DNA sequence: TGTGCCAGCAGTTACTTGCAGGGTTCTTACAATGAGCAGTTCTTC. Translation gives CASSYLQGSYNEQFF.

The genes are TRBV29-1 and TRBJ1-1, with 7 bases identical to TRBD1. The V segment lost 2 bases and the J segment 2 bases; nucleotides outside the gene matches: 2. CDR3 length: 13 residues. From germline, CDR1 is SQVTM and CDR2 ANQGSEA. CDR3 bases: TGCAGCGTTGAAAAGGGGGCTAACACTGAAGCTTTCTTT. Protein sequence: CSVEKGANTEAFF.

This clonotype was counted between two and nine times. This sequence joins TRBV6-1 and TRBJ2-1, with 7 nucleotides matching TRBD1. Germline V gene lookup returns CDR1 MNHNS and CDR2 SASEGT. This CDR3 has 16 residues. V lost 7 bases and J lost 6; bases outside the gene matches: 15. The CDR3 protein is CASTSRQGSSINEQFF. As DNA, the CDR3 is TGTGCCAGCACCTCTAGACAGGGATCATCAATCAATGAGCAGTTCTTC.

This clonotype was found a few times. This rearrangement joins TRBV27 to TRBJ2-7, with D possibly TRBD2 on 5 matching bases. The CDR3 consists of 14 residues. Germline CDR1 is MNHEY and CDR2 is SMNVEV (reference sequence). V was shortened by 2 bases and J by 1 base, with 9 bases between the two germline ends. In nucleotides, the CDR3 is TGTGCCAGCAGTTTACAGAGAGGGTCCTACGAGCAGTACTTC. Its protein is CASSLQRGSYEQYF.

This clonotype was counted between two and nine times. The V call is TRBV7-9, the J call TRBJ1-1; 9 bases agree with TRBD1. From germline, CDR1 is SEHNR and CDR2 FQNEAQ (reference sequence). V shed 3 bases and J 1 base; nucleotides not matched to a gene: 6. The CDR3 extends over 16 amino acids. DNA of the CDR3: TGTGCCAGCAGCTTCGAAAACAGGGGGCCGAACACTGAAGCTTTCTTT. This translates into CASSFENRGPNTEAFF.

Many counts were recorded for this clonotype. V is TRBV11-2 and J is TRBJ2-1; no reliable D call. Per the germline V gene, CDR1 is SGHAT and CDR2 is FQNNGV. The V gene lost 7 bases and the J gene lost 2 bases, with 12 bases spanning the gap. The CDR3 sequence is 14 residues long. The chain's CDR3 is CASKETTTYNEQFF. The CDR3 DNA reads as TGTGCCAGCAAGGAGACAACTACCTACAATGAGCAGTTCTTC.

The chain uses TRBV12-3 or TRBV12-4 and TRBJ1-2; D is possibly TRBD1 (6 bases). The V and J ends lost 6 bases and 4 bases respectively, with 12 bases between them. The CDR3 covers 13 residues. CDR3 in amino acids: CASSPGGVYGYTF. CDR3 in DNA: TGTGCCAGCAGCCCGGGGGGCGTCTATGGCTACACCTTC.

This clonotype was picked up many times. The rearrangement uses TRBV7-2 and TRBJ2-7; a weak D match, TRBD2 (6 bases). There are 14 residues in the CDR3. Trimming stripped 3 bases from V and 1 base from J, with 10 bases between. Germline V CDR1 and CDR2: SGHTA, FQGNSA. The CDR3 is CASSLEEGSYEQYF. DNA of the CDR3: TGTGCCAGCAGCTTGGAGGAGGGTTCCTACGAGCAGTACTTC.

This clonotype occurred many times. The chain couples TRBV3-1 to TRBJ2-1; no reliable D call. The V end lost 0 bases, the J end lost 6 bases, and 9 bases lay between the germline ends. The germline V gene encodes CDR1 LGHDT and CDR2 YNNKEL (reference sequence). CDR3 length: 14 residues. CDR3 DNA: TGTGCCAGCAGCCAAGATCCCCTGGTCAATGAGCAGTTCTTC. Translation gives CASSQDPLVNEQFF.

This clonotype was detected ten times or more. The V call is TRBV27, the J call TRBJ1-1, with a tentative D call TRBD1 (6 bases). There are 14 residues in the CDR3. The V gene's germline CDR1 is MNHEY and CDR2 SMNVEV (reference sequence). The V end lost 3 bases, the J end lost 6 bases, and 14 bases lay between the germline ends. CDR3 bases: TGTGCCAGCAGTTTGGGGCGGGGGGCCGCTGAAGCTTTCTTT. This codes for CASSLGRGAAEAFF.